What follows are 25 T cell receptor beta chains derived from one specimen sequenced in a study of blood T cell repertoires in COVID-19. Here immunoSEQ multiplex PCR was the method, and the copy in TCRdb shows in-frame clones only, minus some. The sample lists around 470,000 clones; 90% were seen once. Sample: PBMCs or T cells enriched from blood (not recorded which). The origin of the receptors is a man between 18 and 35 years old who had recovered from COVID-19.

V usage is TRBV27 and J usage is TRBJ2-7; 11 bases map to TRBD2. This CDR3 is built from 13 residues. Germline V gene sequence: CDR1 MNHEY, CDR2 SMNVEV (reference sequence). V was pared by 6 bases and J by 3 bases, with 1 base of the junction left unmatched. The CDR3 nucleotides read TGTGCCAGCAGAGGGACTAGCGGCTACGAGCAGTACTTC. This encodes CASRGTSGYEQYF.

This chain joins TRBV24-1 and TRBJ1-2; 8 nucleotides align to TRBD1. The CDR3 spans 12 residues. Per the germline V gene, CDR1 is KGHDR and CDR2 is SFDVKD. With 5 bases clipped from V and 6 bases from J, the junction kept 1 base outside the gene matches. CDR3 DNA: TGTGCCACCAGTGCACAGGGGGATGGCTACACCTTC. It specifies CATSAQGDGYTF.

The V gene is TRBV19, the J gene TRBJ1-2, with a tentative D call TRBD1 (6 bases). Trimming cost V 3 bases and J 6 bases, with 11 bases left between them. Germline V lookup: CDR1 LNHDA, CDR2 SQIVND (reference sequence). The CDR3 consists of 13 residues. Here the CDR3 reads CASSILAGDGYTF. In nucleotides, the CDR3 is TGTGCCAGTAGTATTCTAGCAGGGGATGGCTACACCTTC.

The V call is TRBV19, the J call TRBJ1-2, with D uncertain. Germline CDR1 and CDR2: LNHDA and SQIVND (reference sequence). This CDR3 has 12 amino acids. The V and J ends lost 3 bases and 10 bases respectively, with 12 bases between them. This chain's CDR3 is CASSISPRDYTF. CDR3 DNA: TGTGCCAGTAGTATTTCCCCCCGCGACTACACCTTC.

This clone came up once. This chain connects TRBV3-1 (or the pseudogene TRBV3-2) to TRBJ2-7; tentatively, D is TRBD2 (6 bases). Germline values: CDR1 LGHDT, CDR2 YNNKEL (reference sequence). The germline V and J ends were trimmed by 0 bases and 1 base, with 13 bases remaining between them. This CDR3 has 16 residues. The DNA of the CDR3 is TGTGCCAGCAGCCAAGAGAATGTAGGAGGGTCCTACGAGCAGTACTTC. Its protein product is CASSQENVGGSYEQYF.

The chain couples TRBV12-3 or TRBV12-4 to TRBJ1-1; 7 bases line up with TRBD1. CDR3 length: 12 residues. V trimming: 6 bases; J trimming: 7 bases; junction bases outside the gene matches: 5. The CDR3 reads CASRQRDSEAFF. The CDR3 DNA is TGTGCCAGCAGACAAAGGGACAGTGAAGCTTTCTTT.

The DNA of the CDR3 is TGCGCCAGCAGCCCCGGACAGGGATGGGATGAAAAACTGTTTTTT. This translates into CASSPGQGWDEKLFF. This chain joins TRBV5-1 and TRBJ1-4; TRBD1 matches 8 bases. Germline V gene lookup returns CDR1 SGHRS and CDR2 YFSETQ. CDR3 size: 15 residues. V shed 4 bases and J 6 bases; nucleotides not matched to a gene: 8.

The rearrangement joins TRBV19 to TRBJ1-1, with D possibly TRBD1 on 5 matching bases. Germline CDR1 is LNHDA and CDR2 is SQIVND (reference sequence). The CDR3 spans 15 residues. V was cut by 4 bases and J by 1 base, with 13 bases left in between. CDR3 nucleotide sequence: TGTGCCAGTAGTACGAGACAGACGGAGAACACTGAAGCTTTCTTT. Residues: CASSTRQTENTEAFF.

This chain uses TRBV28 with TRBJ1-2; 8 bases align to TRBD1. From germline, CDR1 is MDHEN and CDR2 SYDVKM. There are 14 residues in the CDR3. The J segment lost 4 bases and the V segment lost 6 bases, leaving 7 bases of the junction unmatched. The CDR3 loop is CASSSYDRGYGYTF. CDR3 DNA sequence: TGTGCCAGCAGCTCGTATGACAGGGGCTATGGCTACACCTTC.

The V call is TRBV9, the J call TRBJ1-4; D is unclear. This CDR3 has 14 amino acids. Trimming took off 3 bases at V and 5 bases at J, with 11 bases between the two ends. Germline V gives CDR1 SGDLS, CDR2 YYNGEE. Here the CDR3 reads CASSEEAYNEKLFF. CDR3 nucleotides: TGTGCCAGCAGCGAGGAGGCGTACAATGAAAAACTGTTTTTT.

The gene calls are TRBV5-1 and TRBJ1-4, with TRBD1 identical over 7 bases. The CDR3 is 14 amino acids. J gave up 6 bases and V 4 bases, and 6 bases lay outside the gene matches. Germline-derived CDR1 and CDR2 are SGHRS and YFSETQ. CDR3 bases: TGCGCCAGCAGCCAAGGACAGGAACATGAAAAACTGTTTTTT. Residues: CASSQGQEHEKLFF.

The rearrangement uses TRBV27 and TRBJ1-5; TRBD1 agrees at 7 bases. CDR3 length equals 13 residues. With 4 bases clipped from V and 7 bases from J, the junction kept 4 bases outside the gene matches. Germline-derived CDR1 and CDR2 are MNHEY and SMNVEV (reference sequence). Here the CDR3 DNA reads TGTGCCAGCAGTTACGGACAGGCCCAGCCCCAGCATTTT. It encodes CASSYGQAQPQHF.

This clone was picked up many times. The chain has TRBV27 and TRBJ2-1; 7 bases fit TRBD2. V dropped 0 bases and J dropped 7; count of bases not matched to a gene: 6. The CDR3 has 15 amino acids. Germline loops: CDR1 MNHEY, CDR2 SMNVEV (reference sequence). The CDR3 DNA is TGTGCCAGCAGTTTATCGGTGGGGGGGAGGAATGAGCAGTTCTTC. This encodes CASSLSVGGRNEQFF.

This clone was detected ten times or more. The CDR3 region is CASSFGTGGLNYGYTF. CDR3 DNA: TGTGCCAGCAGCTTCGGGACAGGGGGCCTTAACTATGGCTACACCTTC. This chain uses TRBV7-6 with TRBJ1-2; 12 nucleotides agree with TRBD1. V was pared by 3 bases and J by 1 base, with 3 bases of the junction left unmatched. From germline, CDR1 is SGHVS and CDR2 FNYEAQ. The CDR3 length is 16 residues.

The chain has TRBV6-5 and TRBJ1-3; no reliable D call. The CDR3 runs to 16 residues. Trimming shortened V by 0 bases and J by 0 bases, and 9 bases separated the two germline ends. Germline CDR1 MNHEY, CDR2 SVGAGI. The CDR3: CASSYSMAGSGNTIYF. CDR3 sequence (DNA): TGTGCCAGCAGTTACTCGATGGCGGGCTCTGGAAACACCATATATTTT.

The CDR3 spells CASSRDRPRPQHF. DNA for the CDR3: TGTGCCAGTAGTAGGGACAGGCCACGGCCCCAGCATTTT. This sequence joins TRBV19 and TRBJ1-5, with 8 bases identical to TRBD1. The CDR3 runs 13 residues. The V gene end was trimmed by 4 bases and the J gene end by 9 bases; junction bases not matched to a gene: 5. Germline CDR1 is LNHDA and CDR2 is SQIVND (reference sequence). Full variable domain (missing parts from reference TRBV19 and TRBJ1-5): DGGITQSPKYLFRKEGQNVTLSCEQNLNHDAMYWYRQDPGQGLRLIYYSQIVNDFQKGDIAEGYSVSREKKESFPLTVTSAQKNPTAFYLCASSRDRPRPQHFGDGTRLSIL.

V gene TRBV3-1 (or the pseudogene TRBV3-2) combines with J gene TRBJ1-6; 9 nucleotides align to TRBD1. Germline CDR1 and CDR2: LGHDT and YNNKEL (reference sequence). V lost 4 bases and J lost 7; bases outside the gene matches: 5. The CDR3 is 15 residues long. CDR3 nucleotides: TGTGCCAGCAGCCGGGACAGGGCCCTCAATTCACCCCTCCACTTT. Protein sequence: CASSRDRALNSPLHF.

The chain couples TRBV18 to TRBJ1-1; 8 bases match TRBD1. The CDR3 contains 16 residues. The ends lost 0 bases at V and 6 bases at J; junction bases unmatched: 9. Germline CDR1 is KGHSH and CDR2 is LQKENI. The CDR3 loop reads CASSPPISVQGAEAFF. CDR3 in DNA: TGTGCCAGCTCACCACCGATATCGGTACAGGGGGCTGAAGCTTTCTTT.

This clone has only a few counts. The V call is TRBV19, the J call TRBJ1-5, with 10 bases that match TRBD1. The CDR3 extends over 16 amino acids. Per the germline V gene, CDR1 is LNHDA and CDR2 is SQIVND (reference sequence). The junction had 6 bases not matched to a gene; V was cut back by 5 bases and J by 2 bases. CDR3 nucleotides: TGTGCCAGTAGTCCCAAGACAGGGGGCGGCAATCAGCCCCAGCATTTT. Translation: CASSPKTGGGNQPQHF.

The chain recombines TRBV28 with TRBJ2-5, with TRBD2 matching 10 bases. Germline V gives CDR1 MDHEN, CDR2 SYDVKM. With V trimmed by 2 bases and J by 5 bases, 8 bases remained unmatched. CDR3 length: 16 residues. The DNA of the CDR3 is TGTGCCAGCAGTTTAAGCGGGGGGGCCCTTCGGGAGACCCAGTACTTC. Residues: CASSLSGGALRETQYF.

The chain links TRBV15 to TRBJ2-7, with D perhaps TRBD2 (5 bases). The CDR3 extends over 15 amino acids. The ends were cut back, 2 bases at V and 3 bases at J, with 14 bases in the middle. Germline CDR1 is LNHNV and CDR2 is YYDKDF (reference sequence). The CDR3 region is CATSRITDLSYEQYF. In nucleotides, the CDR3 is TGTGCCACCAGCAGAATCACGGACTTGAGCTACGAGCAGTACTTC.

The chain joins TRBV2 to TRBJ2-7; TRBD1 is a possible D gene (6 bases). Germline V gene lookup returns CDR1 SNHLY and CDR2 FYNNEI. This CDR3 comprises 15 residues. V was shortened by 10 bases and J by 3 bases, with 22 bases between the two germline ends. CDR3: CAITTGSLRLYEQYF. DNA of the CDR3: TGTGCCATCACGACAGGTTCTTTGCGTCTCTACGAGCAGTACTTC.

The V and J genes are TRBV24-1 and TRBJ1-5, with 7 nucleotides matching TRBD1. CDR1 is KGHDR, CDR2 SFDVKD, per germline. The trim removed 4 bases at V and 2 bases at J, leaving 4 bases unmatched. The CDR3 sequence is 15 residues long. The CDR3 is CATSDKTGGNQPQHF. The CDR3 DNA reads TGTGCCACCAGTGACAAAACAGGGGGCAATCAGCCCCAGCATTTT.

This chain joins TRBV6-1 and TRBJ1-2; 9 bases map to TRBD1. V dropped 3 bases and J dropped 4; count of bases not matched to a gene: 6. CDR1 MNHNS and CDR2 SASEGT come from the germline V gene. This CDR3 spans 15 amino acids. The CDR3 reads CASSEGTGTVYGYTF. CDR3 nucleotide sequence: TGTGCCAGCAGTGAGGGGACAGGGACCGTCTATGGCTACACCTTC.

The sample holds one count of this clone. The chain's CDR3 is CASSPQGWDTEAFF. The CDR3 bases are TGTGCCAGCAGCCCCCAGGGATGGGACACTGAAGCTTTCTTT. The J gene is TRBJ1-1, the V gene TRBV27, with D perhaps TRBD1 (5 bases). CDR3 length: 14 residues. Germline lookup yields CDR1 MNHEY and CDR2 SMNVEV (reference sequence). Trimming pared 6 bases from V and 3 bases from J, leaving 14 bases between.